This is a list of T cell receptor beta chains from one sample in a study of T cell repertoires and Cas9 in healthy adults. Clones were sequenced by immunoSEQ multiplex PCR, and TCRdb holds only the in-frame ones, with some missing. This table holds some 20,000 clones, roughly 89% found once. Sequenced: CD4+ effector T cells (CD127+, CD25-, CD137-, CD154-) from PBMCs; culture status not recorded. These receptors came from a human donor in good health. CDR3s include the opening cysteine and the closing phenylalanine or tryptophan. Fields, in order: clone size, J gene, V gene, D gene, CDR3 DNA, CDR3 protein. The D gene is left open where the match is weak. Not all rows give a size; the values are once, few, many and, for expanded clones, a class.

- | TRBJ2-6 | TRBV7-2 | TRBD1 | TGTGCCAGCAGCTTAATAGGGGGCGCCTCGGGGGCCAACGTCCTGACTTTC | CASSLIGGASGANVLTF
- | TRBJ1-1 | TRBV10-1 | - | TGCGCCAGCAGCGGGGGGGGTGGCACTGAAGCTTTCTTT | CASSGGGGTEAFF
- | TRBJ1-2 | TRBV18 | - | TGTGCCAGCTCACCACCGATGGAGGGCTACACCTTC | CASSPPMEGYTF
- | TRBJ1-4 | TRBV4-1 | - | TGCGCCAGCAGCCCTCAGAAGGCGGCTAATGAAAAACTGTTTTTT | CASSPQKAANEKLFF
- | TRBJ1-5 | TRBV6-5 | - | TGTGCCAGCAGTGAACAGGACAGAAATCAGCCCCAGCATTTT | CASSEQDRNQPQHF
- | TRBJ1-1 | TRBV30 | - | TGTGCCTGGAAACCCCCAGGACAATCGAACACTGAAGCTTTCTTT | CAWKPPGQSNTEAFF
- | TRBJ2-2 | TRBV27 | TRBD1 | TGTGCCAGCACCCGACAGGGTGTAACCGGGGAGCTGTTTTTT | CASTRQGVTGELFF
- | TRBJ2-1 | TRBV28 | TRBD2 | TGTGCCAGCAGGACCCCAGCGGGAACCTTTAGGCAGAACTCCTACAATGAGCAGTTCTTC | CASRTPAGTFRQNSYNEQFF
few | TRBJ2-7 | TRBV5-1 | TRBD2 | TGCGCCAGCAGCTGGACTCTAGCGGGGGATGCCTACGAGCAGTACTTC | CASSWTLAGDAYEQYF
- | TRBJ2-7 | TRBV28 | - | TGTGCCAGCAAAGTACCGGGGTACGGCGAGCAGTACTTC | CASKVPGYGEQYF
- | TRBJ1-4 | TRBV5-8 | TRBD1 | TGTGCCAGCATCAGGAACCGGGACAGGGGGCATTACTCCGAAAAACTGTTTTTT | CASIRNRDRGHYSEKLFF
- | TRBJ1-2 | TRBV28 | - | TGTGCCGCGGGCCAGGCAAAGAACTATGGCTACACCTTC | CAAGQAKNYGYTF
- | TRBJ2-7 | TRBV6-5 | TRBD2 | TGTGCCAGCGGGACTAGCGGAGGGAGCTCCTACGAGCAGTACTTC | CASGTSGGSSYEQYF
- | TRBJ2-2 | TRBV28 | - | TGTGCCAGCAGCTACTCGACGGTGAACACCGGGGAGCTGTTTTTT | CASSYSTVNTGELFF
- | TRBJ1-1 | TRBV28 | - | TGTGCCAGCAGTTCCCTTGGGGTGAACACTGAAGCTTTCTTT | CASSSLGVNTEAFF
- | TRBJ1-4 | TRBV27 | - | TGTGCCAGCAGTTTGGTCGGGGCGCCGACTAATGAAAAACTGTTTTTT | CASSLVGAPTNEKLFF
- | TRBJ1-2 | TRBV5-6 | - | TGTGCCAGCAGCTTGCAGTTGCTGAACTATGGCTACACCTTC | CASSLQLLNYGYTF
once | TRBJ2-1 | TRBV5-1 | - | TGCGCCAGCAGCTCGAGGAGAACCTACAATGAGCAGTTCTTC | CASSSRRTYNEQFF
- | TRBJ2-1 | TRBV5-3 | - | TGTGCCAGAAGCTTCCTCTTTGATGAGGGACGTGGGGACAATGAGCAGTTCTTC | CARSFLFDEGRGDNEQFF
- | TRBJ2-3 | TRBV7-3 | - | TGTGCCAGCAGCAAAACAGGGCTAGATACGCAGTATTTT | CASSKTGLDTQYF
- | TRBJ1-1 | TRBV7-3 | - | TGTGCCAGCAGCTTAAGATTGGTGGACACTGAAGCTTTCTTT | CASSLRLVDTEAFF
- | TRBJ1-1 | TRBV27 | TRBD1 | TGTGCCAGCAGTTCTTACAGGGGGAAGGACACTGAAGCTTTCTTT | CASSSYRGKDTEAFF
few | TRBJ2-2 | TRBV2 | - | TGTGCCAGCAGTGTCTATGGGGGGGCCTACACCGGGGAGCTGTTTTTT | CASSVYGGAYTGELFF
- | TRBJ1-2 | TRBV30 | - | TGTGCCTGGAGTGTACAAGTGAACTATGGCTACACCTTC | CAWSVQVNYGYTF
- | TRBJ2-2 | TRBV2 | - | TGTGCCATAACCAGTGACAGGCTAAACACCGGGGAGCTGTTTTTT | CAITSDRLNTGELFF
- | TRBJ1-1 | TRBV6-1 | - | TGTGCCAGCAACCGGGGTGAAACTGAAGCTTTCTTT | CASNRGETEAFF
- | TRBJ1-1 | TRBV6-1 | - | TGTGCCAGCAGTAAAATACGCCTCCGGAACACTGAAGCTTTCTTT | CASSKIRLRNTEAFF
- | TRBJ1-2 | TRBV28 | TRBD1 | TGTGCCAGCAGTTTAGATCATGGGGACAGCTACTATGGCTACACCTTC | CASSLDHGDSYYGYTF
- | TRBJ1-4 | TRBV30 | - | TGTGCCTGGACCCGGGCCAGGGGTAATGAAAAACTGTTTTTT | CAWTRARGNEKLFF
- | TRBJ2-7 | TRBV7-9 | TRBD2 | TGTGCCAGCACCAACGGGGGGAGGCTAGGGCAGTACTTC | CASTNGGRLGQYF
- | TRBJ1-1 | TRBV6-5 | - | TGTGCCAGCAGTTTCACGACAACTCCAGCTTTCTTT | CASSFTTTPAFF
- | TRBJ2-5 | TRBV2 | - | TGTGCCAGCCGAGGGGGGGCCACCCGGGAGACCCAGTACTTC | CASRGGATRETQYF
- | TRBJ1-1 | TRBV5-1 | - | TGCGCCAGCAGCTTGGAACAGGCCCAGGCGAACACTGAAGCTTTCTTT | CASSLEQAQANTEAFF
- | TRBJ2-1 | TRBV4-1 | - | TGCGCCAGCAGCCGAGTAGGCATAGCCAATGAGCAGTTCTTC | CASSRVGIANEQFF
once | TRBJ2-3 | TRBV15 | - | TGTGCCACCAGCCGACGATCGGATACGCAGTATTTT | CATSRRSDTQYF
- | TRBJ2-7 | TRBV6-1 | - | TGTGCCAGCAGTGAAGATCTGACTCTCTCCTACGAGCAGTACTTC | CASSEDLTLSYEQYF
- | TRBJ1-1 | TRBV2 | - | TGTGCCACAGACAGCCTAAACCTCGGAAAAGAGGGCACTGAAGCTTTCTTT | CATDSLNLGKEGTEAFF
- | TRBJ1-2 | TRBV6-5 | - | TGTGCCAGCAGCACATATGACGGGAACTATGGCTACACCTTC | CASSTYDGNYGYTF
once | TRBJ1-1 | TRBV7-9 | - | TGTGCCAGCGCTCGGGGGGTCTTGAACACTGAAGCTTTCTTT | CASARGVLNTEAFF
- | TRBJ2-7 | TRBV11-2 | TRBD1 | TGTGCCAGCAGCTCCACCGGGACAGGGGGCGTCGAGCAGTACTTC | CASSSTGTGGVEQYF
once | TRBJ2-2 | TRBV7-9 | - | TGTGCCAGCAGCGTGGGACACGATAACACCGGGGAGCTGTTTTTT | CASSVGHDNTGELFF
once | TRBJ1-2 | TRBV14 | TRBD1 | TGTGCCAGCAGCCCGGACAGGAACTATGGCTACACCTTC | CASSPDRNYGYTF
- | TRBJ2-1 | TRBV28 | - | TGTGCCAGCAGTTTAGGTCTGAATGAGCAGTTCTTC | CASSLGLNEQFF
- | TRBJ1-3 | TRBV27 | TRBD1 | TGTGCCAGCAGTGCCGGACAGGGGACTGGAAACACCATATATTTT | CASSAGQGTGNTIYF
- | TRBJ1-3 | TRBV7-8 | - | TGTGCCAGCAGCTCGAAGGGCTCTGGAAACACCATATATTTT | CASSSKGSGNTIYF
- | TRBJ2-1 | TRBV11-3 | TRBD2 | TGTGCCAGCAGCTCCTCCCAGACTAGCGCGGATGAGCAGTTCTTC | CASSSSQTSADEQFF
- | TRBJ2-7 | TRBV7-2 | TRBD2 | TGTGCCAGCAGCTCCGGGACTAGCGGGAGAATGGCCTACGAGCAGTACTTC | CASSSGTSGRMAYEQYF
- | TRBJ2-6 | TRBV19 | - | TGTGCCAGTAGTCGTCGGGGGGCGAGAGGGGCCAACGTCCTGACTTTC | CASSRRGARGANVLTF
- | TRBJ2-7 | TRBV6-1 | TRBD1 | TGTGCCAGCACCCCAACAGGGGTCGAGCAGTACTTC | CASTPTGVEQYF